What follows describes a single T cell receptor beta chain. The sample designation means: CD137+ CD4 T cells sorted after culture with HeLa expressing allogeneic HLA-DP. Retrovirally transduced HeLa cells with HLA-DPA1/DPB1, HLA-DM, invariant chain and CD80 served as stimulators. CD4+ cells expanded for about two weeks were restimulated 24 h with allogeneic-DPB1 HeLa cells. This entry is derived from a study of T cell repertoires and HLA-DP antigens. Study details: Donors were two male and one female, aged 18-to-29 to 60-to-69.

Using immunoSEQ multiplex PCR, the repertoire was profiled, and TCRdb retains in-frame clones only, with some absent. The sample comprises 400 to 500 clones, approximately 56% of which are singletons, and around half rests with the top ten. The length of the CDR3 is 17 residues. CDR1 and CDR2 from the germline V gene are LGHNA and YNFKEQ. The V and J ends lost 5 bases and 4 bases, in that order; junction bases with no gene match: 14. Sample: alloreactive CD137+ CD4+ T cells from cultured PBMCs. The subset is: CD137+ CD4+ cells sorted after roughly 23 h restimulation with the allogeneic HLA-DP-expressing HeLa cells. The TCR sequence derives from a man aged 55 to 70 in good health and CMV-seronegative. V and J are TRBV4-2 and TRBJ2-7, with TRBD1 identical over 10 bases. The CDR3 DNA sequence: TGTGCCAGCAGCTCCGGGACAGGGGTCCCAGGATCTTACGAGCAGTACTTC. This encodes CASSSGTGVPGSYEQYF.